This is a list of T cell receptor beta chains from one sample in a study of blood T cell repertoires in COVID-19. Assay used: immunoSEQ multiplex PCR; TCRdb lists only in-frame clones, some missing. The sample lists approximately 230,000 clones; approximately 84% were seen once. The sample was PBMCs or T cells enriched from blood (not recorded which). The receptors shown here come from a middle-aged man who had recovered from COVID-19. Each CDR3 is given with its conserved first and last residue. A D gene is named only where the DNA matches it firmly. Size is omitted from some rows. Given values are once, few, many or a class for expanded clones.

TRBV18	NA	NA	TRBJ1-5	CASSTTGSGNQPQHF	TGTGCCAGCTCAACAACAGGGTCGGGGAATCAGCCCCAGCATTTT
TRBV7-2	TRBD1	NA	TRBJ1-1	CASSTRTGNTEAFF	TGTGCCAGCAGCACCCGGACAGGCAACACTGAAGCTTTCTTT
TRBV4-1	NA	NA	TRBJ2-7	CASSLAQGGTYEQYF	TGCGCCAGCAGCCTGGCTCAGGGGGGTACCTACGAGCAGTACTTC
TRBV9	NA	NA	TRBJ1-6	CASSKSTNSINSPLHF	TGTGCCAGCAGCAAAAGTACCAATTCTATAAATTCACCCCTCCACTTT
TRBV12-5	NA	once	TRBJ2-5	CASMSQGGTQYF	TGTGCTAGTATGTCCCAGGGGGGGACCCAGTACTTC
TRBV2	TRBD1	NA	TRBJ1-5	CASSETGGLQPQHF	TGTGCCAGCAGTGAGACAGGGGGACTTCAGCCCCAGCATTTT
TRBV18	NA	NA	TRBJ1-4	CASSLYGTTNEKLFF	TGTGCCAGCTCACTTTACGGTACAACTAATGAAAAACTGTTTTTT
TRBV7-3	NA	NA	TRBJ2-1	CASSPRGGSYNEQFF	TGTGCCAGCAGCCCTCGAGGTGGCTCCTACAATGAGCAGTTCTTC
TRBV6-4	NA	few	TRBJ1-4	CASSKTGNTNEKLFF	TGTGCCAGCAGTAAAACAGGGAACACTAATGAAAAACTGTTTTTT
TRBV5-6	NA	NA	TRBJ1-3	CASSPQGGYLGDTIYF	TGTGCCAGCAGCCCACAGGGTGGCTATCTGGGCGACACCATATATTTT
TRBV7-9	NA	NA	TRBJ2-5	CASSLAGARETQYF	TGTGCCAGCAGCTTAGCGGGGGCGAGAGAGACCCAGTACTTC
TRBV28	NA	once	TRBJ1-3	CASSTRLTADTIYF	TGTGCCAGCAGTACCAGATTGACCGCGGACACCATATATTTT
TRBV7-9	NA	NA	TRBJ2-6	CASSLDTLGRTSGANVLTF	TGTGCCAGCAGCTTAGACACACTGGGGCGGACCTCTGGGGCCAACGTCCTGACTTTC
TRBV10-3	NA	NA	TRBJ1-1	CAIRQGYTEAFF	TGTGCCATCAGACAGGGATACACTGAAGCTTTCTTT
TRBV7-6	TRBD2	NA	TRBJ2-1	CASSLGQREVSYNEQFF	TGTGCCAGCAGCTTAGGGCAGCGGGAGGTCTCCTACAATGAGCAGTTCTTC
TRBV6-4	NA	few	TRBJ2-1	CASSAGTPYNEQFF	TGTGCCAGCAGTGCCGGGACACCCTACAATGAGCAGTTCTTC
TRBV7-6	TRBD1	NA	TRBJ1-3	CASSPWTGAIGNTIYF	TGTGCCAGCAGCCCTTGGACAGGAGCTATTGGAAACACCATATATTTT
TRBV7-6	NA	NA	TRBJ1-6	CASSPMDRRYNSPLHF	TGTGCCAGCAGCCCCATGGACAGAAGGTATAATTCACCCCTCCACTTT
TRBV28	NA	NA	TRBJ1-5	CATADGTAGQPQHF	TGTGCCACCGCTGACGGGACTGCCGGTCAGCCCCAGCATTTT
TRBV4-1	NA	NA	TRBJ2-7	CASSQVHVLTYEQYF	TGCGCCAGCAGCCAAGTACATGTCCTTACCTACGAGCAGTACTTC
TRBV28	TRBD1	NA	TRBJ2-2	CASRLGTGGPGELFF	TGTGCCAGCAGATTGGGTACAGGGGGGCCCGGGGAGCTGTTTTTT
TRBV5-6	NA	NA	TRBJ1-1	CASSLMAASPNTEAFF	TGTGCCAGCAGCTTGATGGCGGCATCACCGAACACTGAAGCTTTCTTT